The T cell receptor beta chain described here comes from a study of cytomegalovirus exposure and HLA in healthy donors. The study, taken as a whole, reports: Data from an earlier analysis indicated that most TCR beta V segments were productive either about 90% or about 30% of the time.

Use of 60 Vbeta and 13 Jbeta primers characterized the PCR. In the source study's methods: Later, 65 million to 85 million unique TCR beta chains were counted in an analysis, and about 12 million of them were shared. This table comes from immunoSEQ multiplex PCR, and its TCRdb copy is limited to in-frame clones, with some not included. V, J and clone size were drawn from that table, and D and trimming were deduced from the DNA. Among about 120,000 clones listed, 70% to 85% were seen once. Concerning this clone: Antigen: not known.

There were likely unrecorded immune exposures, though donors were nominally healthy when sampled. The sample was PBMCs. This receptor was obtained from a man aged 18 to 29 in good health and CMV-seropositive.

Here the CDR3 DNA reads TGTGCCAGCAGCTTACCCCTGAAGCCTTTGGAGACCCAGTACTTC. It is translated as CASSLPLKPLETQYF. The chain couples TRBV7-8 to TRBJ2-5; unclear D gene. The V and J ends lost 2 bases and 5 bases respectively, with 15 bases between them. The CDR3 spans 15 residues. Germline V lookup: CDR1 SGHVS, CDR2 FQNEAQ.